This T cell receptor (beta chain) was identified during a study of blood T cell repertoires in COVID-19. This table comes from immunoSEQ multiplex PCR, and its TCRdb copy is limited to in-frame clones, with some not included. The table lists about 120,000 clones, over 80% of them singletons. The receptor's source is a man aged 30 to 45 with acute or convalescent COVID-19. What was sequenced was peripheral blood.

In DNA form, the CDR3 reads TGCAGCGTTGAAACAGGACAGGGTGGTGGTGGCTACACCTTC. Protein: CSVETGQGGGGYTF. The rearrangement joins TRBV29-1 to TRBJ1-2; TRBD1 aligns across 8 bases. Germline V gene sequence: CDR1 SQVTM, CDR2 ANQGSEA. The CDR3 loop spans 14 amino acids. V was pared by 2 bases and J by 7 bases, with 9 bases of the junction left unmatched. The whole variable domain, filled in from reference TRBV29-1 and TRBJ1-2, reads SAVISQKPSRDICQRGTSLTIQCQVDSQVTMMFWYRQQPGQSLTLIATANQGSEATYESGFVIDKFPISRPNLTFSTLTVSNMSPEDSSIYLCSVETGQGGGGYTFGSGTRLTVV.